Below, one T cell receptor beta chain is given with its context. Its antigen is currently not known. No base quality information exists; no much larger clone differs at one position. The CDR3 regions of human TCRbeta chains were subjected to immunosequencing. From the authors' description of their analysis: Repertoire TCRs were checked for matches against a reference library of SARS-CoV-2-specific TCRs that had been generated using the MIRA antigen-specificity platform. Breadth was defined as the fraction of unique TCRs that were SARS-CoV-2-associated. Depth was defined as the fraction of total T cells that were SARS-CoV-2-associated. Each spike-specific TCR was assigned to its reactive spike region and to a CD4 or CD8 class using the MIRA data. Log10-transformed breadth and depth values were compared by one-way ANOVA with Sidak's multiple comparisons tests. TCRdb mirrors the immuneACCESS table, restricted to in-frame sequences. Some clones are absent from its copies; in checked studies, under half trace to an unresolved V gene, and the reason for the others is unknown. That table furnishes V, J and clone size, whereas the DNA furnished D and trimming. This sample has approximately 89,000 clones in its table, and roughly 84% of those were observed once. The ten largest clones add up to roughly 3% of the sample.

This record comes from a study of T cell responses to AZD1222 COVID-19 vaccine (dated by TCRdb to about 2021). Some background on the complete study: AZD1222 recipients whose second dose came at about 4 weeks and those whose second dose came at about 12 weeks were combined into one group, since spike-specific TCR depth and breadth did not differ between the two schedules. TCR sequencing covered 233 trial participants: nearly 210 given two doses of AZD1222 and some 25 given two doses of MenACWY control vaccine. Trial participants were enrolled by age into 18-55, 56-69 and 70-plus year subgroups, with roughly 160, 29 and 62 TCR-sequenced participants respectively. Overall results and qualifications from the work: Vaccine-associated CD4 TCRs spanned the whole spike protein, with dominant responses in regions 160-218 and 743-854. A significant rise in spike-specific TCR breadth and depth was observed after two AZD1222 doses relative to day 0 and relative to MenACWY recipients. Because no day 14 peak-response samples were available, the repertoires could be characterized only after the peak T cell response. Conclusions about previously exposed vaccinees were limited because only a handful of AZD1222 recipients were SARS-CoV-2 seropositive at baseline. Epitopes outside the regions mutated in the B.1.351 and B.1.1.7 variants were reportedly recognized by nearly half of the unique spike-specific TCRs. The 56-69-year group was small, and its depth increase did not reach significance, likely because of low power. Most participants were white British and females outnumbered males, and the authors suggested that clonal diversity may have been underestimated.

Interpreted using the paper, the time point label stands for: baseline before first vaccination. Vaccinee samples came from UK trials COV001 and COV002, including a single-blind randomized controlled phase 2/3 trial of AZD1222 (ChAdOx1 nCoV-19) in healthy adults. For TCRbeta chain sequencing, PBMC samples from trial participants were taken at day 0 and at day 28 after the second dose. Including the terminal cysteine and phenylalanine, the CDR3 comprises 16 residues. Solely the CDR3 DNA is kept, with 48 bases framed from the first base. V is reduced by 5 bases and J by 4 bases, leaving a spacing of 20 bases between them. For CDR1 and CDR2, the germline V gene (reference sequence) lists LNHNV and YYDKDF.

The sequence links TRBV15 to TRBJ1-2; a weak D assignment points to TRBD1 (6 bases agree). The source material was peripheral blood, sampled on day 0 of AZD1222 vaccination. This TCR derives from an adult in good health. The CDR3 protein: CATSDQSTGLGYGYTF. In nucleotides, the sequence is TGTGCCACCAGCGACCAATCCACAGGGCTGGGCTATGGCTACACCTTC.